This TCR beta chain was found in a study of blood T cell repertoires in COVID-19. For the study at large: Donors in the United States, Italy and Spain gave samples during acute or convalescent COVID-19. T cells, B-cell-depleted T cells, or PBMCs supplied cDNA or gDNA.

V shed 4 bases and J 3 bases; nucleotides not matched to a gene: 4. The length of the CDR3 is 14 residues. Germline CDR1 is MDHEN and CDR2 is SYDVKM. Original methodology: Amplified reference gene primers provided the basis for estimating nucleated cell counts. Using immunoSEQ multiplex PCR, the repertoire was profiled, and TCRdb retains in-frame clones only, with some absent. The V and J calls and the clone size are those of that table, but D and trimming were determined from the DNA. Of about 190,000 clones in the sample, roughly 78% were seen once. This clone was observed a single time. The chain carries TRBV28 and TRBJ1-2, with 8 bases identical to TRBD1. The TCR comes from a woman of 80 years or more with active or convalescent COVID-19. The sequenced sample consisted of peripheral blood. The CDR3 spells CASSSGGEDYGYTF. CDR3 DNA sequence: TGTGCCAGCAGTTCAGGGGGCGAGGACTATGGCTACACCTTC.